The 24 T cell receptor beta chains in this list originate from one sample, sequenced in a study of CD8 T cells in ankylosing spondylitis. Study-level points and caveats: A TCR beta motif of 8 or 9 highly homologous variants appeared characteristic of ankylosing spondylitis blood.

MiXCR, run by TCRdb on the 5' RACE reads, gives a single entry per CDR3 protein. The top ten hold roughly 3.3% of the sample, which has more than 500,000 distinct CDR3 sequences, under 5.5% seen once. Antigens of these TCRs are unknown. Sequenced sample: blood, either unsorted or a sorted T cell fraction (not recorded which). The receptors shown here come from a male donor with ankylosing spondylitis.

This chain joins TRBV20-1 and TRBJ2-4, with 11 bases fitting TRBD2. The CDR3 is 15 residues long. V lost 6 bases and J lost 4; bases outside the gene matches: 8. CDR1 and CDR2 from the germline V gene are DFQATT and SNEGSKA (reference sequence). The CDR3 DNA is TGCAGTGCAAGCTTTAGCGGGGGGGCGAAAAACATTCAGTACTTC. As protein: CSASFSGGAKNIQYF.

This clonotype was counted between two and nine times. The chain uses TRBV5-5 and TRBJ2-7; 7 bases match TRBD2. The CDR3 is 14 residues long. The germline gives CDR1 SGHKS, CDR2 YYEKEE (reference sequence). V gave up 0 bases and J gave up 5 bases; unmatched junction bases: 5. The CDR3 loop is CASSLGPGRDEQYF. The CDR3 region has the DNA TGTGCCAGCAGCTTGGGTCCGGGGAGGGACGAGCAGTACTTC.

In this sample, this clonotype turned up a few times. This chain connects TRBV3-1 to TRBJ2-3; D unresolved. The V end lost 2 bases, the J end lost 8 bases, and 8 bases lay between the germline ends. The CDR3 totals 12 residues. Looked up from germline, CDR1 is LGHDT and CDR2 is YNNKEL (reference sequence). CDR3 loop: CASSQKRLTQYF. The CDR3 nucleotides read TGTGCCAGCAGCCAAAAGCGTCTTACGCAGTATTTT.

This clonotype was picked up many times. The chain employs TRBV5-1 and TRBJ2-7; D is unclear. The CDR3 extends over 14 amino acids. Per the germline V gene, CDR1 is SGHRS and CDR2 is YFSETQ. V lost 1 base, J lost 0 bases, and 8 bases lay in between. CDR3 region: CASSLYGSSYEQYF. The DNA for the CDR3 is TGCGCCAGCAGCTTGTACGGCAGCTCCTACGAGCAGTACTTC. The whole variable domain, remainder taken from reference TRBV5-1 and TRBJ2-7, is KAGVTQTPRYLIKTRGQQVTLSCSPISGHRSVSWYQQTPGQGLQFLFEYFSETQRNKGNFPGRFSGRQFSNSRSEMNVSTLELGDSALYLCASSLYGSSYEQYFGPGTRLTVT.

A note on this clonotype: The conserved closing phenylalanine or tryptophan is absent in this CDR3, likely reflecting a read error. CDR3 protein: CASSLAYNEQFS. The CDR3 DNA reads TGTGCCAGCAGCTTAGCATACAATGAGCAGTTCTCC. The chain has TRBV11-2 and TRBJ2-1; D is unresolved. The CDR3 runs to 12 residues. Germline loops: CDR1 SGHAT, CDR2 FQNNGV. Trimming removed 1 base from V and 4 bases from J, with 2 bases in between.

This clonotype has at least ten counts. This chain uses TRBV6-5 with TRBJ1-2; D ambiguous. This CDR3 is built from 15 residues. In germline, CDR1 is MNHEY, CDR2 SVGAGI. Trimming removed 2 bases at V and 8 bases at J, with 18 bases between. The CDR3 is CASSYQITPITGYTF. The CDR3 DNA sequence: TGTGCCAGCAGTTACCAGATAACCCCTATAACGGGCTACACCTTC.

This clonotype was counted ten times or more. This rearrangement joins TRBV28 to TRBJ1-2; no definite D call. CDR1 and CDR2 (germline): MDHEN, SYDVKM. The CDR3 consists of 12 residues. Trimming stripped 8 bases from V and 2 bases from J, with 9 bases between. CDR3 bases: TGTGCCAGCGAACGACGGAACTATGGCTACACCTTC. Protein product: CASERRNYGYTF.

This clonotype has ten or more counts. The chain couples TRBV7-9 to TRBJ2-1, with D possibly being TRBD1 or TRBD2 (6 bases each). V was trimmed by 0 bases and J by 10 bases, leaving 10 bases between them. Germline lookup yields CDR1 SEHNR and CDR2 FQNEAQ (reference sequence). The CDR3 length is 13 residues. CDR3 in amino acids: CASSLAVGGEQFF. Written as DNA, the CDR3 is TGTGCCAGCAGCTTAGCAGTGGGGGGCGAGCAGTTCTTC.

The chain uses TRBV9 and TRBJ2-1, with D maybe TRBD2 (5 bases). Germline V gives CDR1 SGDLS, CDR2 YYNGEE. V lost 0 bases and J 4 bases, leaving 11 bases between the germline ends. CDR3 length: 15 amino acids. CDR3 bases: TGTGCCAGCAGCGTAGAAGGGCGGGTTTACAATGAGCAGTTCTTC. Protein sequence: CASSVEGRVYNEQFF.

At least ten counts were recorded for this clonotype. The DNA is omitted, as the CDR3 cannot be located on it reliably, and the CDR3 follows TCRdb's listing. This rearrangement joins TRBV1 to TRBJ2-1; the table assigns TRBD1, which was not confirmed against the DNA. TRBV1 is marked as a pseudogene. Inclusive of both ends, the CDR3 amounts to 17 amino acids. CDR3: CTSSQDWGQGAYNEQFF.

There are many counts of this clonotype. V usage is TRBV20-1 and J usage is TRBJ1-1; no firm D call. This CDR3 spans 12 amino acids. V was trimmed by 3 bases and J by 1 base, leaving 6 bases between them. The germline CDR1 and CDR2 sequences are DFQATT and SNEGSKA (reference sequence). CDR3 bases: TGCAGTGCTAGCTCACCGAACACTGAAGCTTTCTTT. Translation gives CSASSPNTEAFF.

The sample holds many counts of this clonotype. The gene calls are TRBV7-9 and TRBJ2-5; D possibly corresponds to TRBD1 (5 bases). Germline V gene data show CDR1 as SEHNR and CDR2 as FQNEAQ (reference sequence). The CDR3 is 13 amino acids. V was trimmed by 2 bases and J by 4 bases, leaving 8 bases between them. The CDR3 DNA sequence: TGTGCCAGCAGCTTAAGGGGTGTAGAGACCCAGTACTTC. The encoded protein is CASSLRGVETQYF.

The chain uses TRBV3-1 and TRBJ2-7; 9 bases map to TRBD2. The V and J ends lost 4 bases and 7 bases, in that order; junction bases with no gene match: 11. Germline-derived CDR1 and CDR2 are LGHDT and YNNKEL (reference sequence). This CDR3 has 15 residues. Here the CDR3 DNA reads TGTGCCAGCAGCCCGGGACTAGCCTCCAGCGGGGAGCAGTACTTC. Protein sequence: CASSPGLASSGEQYF.

Ten or more counts support this clonotype. The J gene is TRBJ2-7, the V gene TRBV28; TRBD1 agrees at 9 bases. This CDR3 has 13 residues. Germline loops: CDR1 MDHEN, CDR2 SYDVKM. The V and J ends lost 5 bases and 7 bases, in that order; junction bases with no gene match: 6. This CDR3 reads CASSPTGGREQYF. CDR3 in DNA: TGTGCCAGCAGTCCTACAGGGGGCAGGGAGCAGTACTTC.

This clonotype was found a few times. J is TRBJ2-7 and V is TRBV29-1; TRBD2 matches 10 bases. The germline V gene encodes CDR1 SQVTM and CDR2 ANQGSEA. V dropped 6 bases and J dropped 2; count of bases not matched to a gene: 13. This CDR3 has 16 amino acids. CDR3 nucleotide sequence: TGCAGCGTCGGGCTAGCGGGAGTAAGGGGACCCTACGAGCAGTACTTC. It specifies CSVGLAGVRGPYEQYF.

This clonotype was found many times. The chain carries TRBV5-1 and TRBJ2-7; no clear D gene. The V end lost 0 bases, the J end lost 6 bases, and 10 bases lay between the germline ends. From germline, CDR1 is SGHRS and CDR2 YFSETQ. The CDR3 contains 13 residues. The CDR3 loop is CASSLASVREQYF. The CDR3 DNA reads as TGCGCCAGCAGCTTGGCTTCGGTCCGCGAGCAGTACTTC.

This clonotype was recorded many times. This chain uses TRBV5-1 with TRBJ2-3, with a tentative D call TRBD1 (6 bases). Between the trimmed V and J ends, which lost 6 bases and 1 base, there was a span of 15 bases. This CDR3 is built from 15 residues. The V gene's germline CDR1 is SGHRS and CDR2 YFSETQ. The CDR3 spells CASTKTGLGTDTQYF. The CDR3 DNA reads TGCGCCAGCACCAAGACAGGTTTGGGCACAGATACGCAGTATTTT. The variable domain in full, completed from reference TRBV5-1 and TRBJ2-3, reads KAGVTQTPRYLIKTRGQQVTLSCSPISGHRSVSWYQQTPGQGLQFLFEYFSETQRNKGNFPGRFSGRQFSNSRSEMNVSTLELGDSALYLCASTKTGLGTDTQYFGPGTRLTVL.

The chain recombines TRBV18 with TRBJ1-2; the D gene is possibly TRBD1 (6 bases). The V gene lost 3 bases and the J gene lost 6 bases, with 14 bases spanning the gap. CDR3 length equals 14 residues. Germline CDR1 reads KGHSH; CDR2 reads LQKENI. The DNA of the CDR3 is TGTGCCAGCTCACCCCTCGGGGGGCAGAATGGCTACACCTTC. It is translated as CASSPLGGQNGYTF.

This clonotype was detected many times. The V and J genes are TRBV20-1 and TRBJ2-3, with 9 positions matching TRBD2. Looked up from germline, CDR1 is DFQATT and CDR2 is SNEGSKA (reference sequence). V shed 6 bases, J shed 3 bases, and the junction held 16 bases outside the gene matches. CDR3 length equals 17 residues. In DNA form, the CDR3 reads TGCAGTGCCGGTGGAAAATCAGATAGCGGGAGTACAGATACGCAGTATTTT. This translates into CSAGGKSDSGSTDTQYF.

This clonotype was observed a handful of times. This rearrangement joins TRBV7-2 to TRBJ1-1; TRBD1 matches at 8 bases. The V gene's germline CDR1 is SGHTA and CDR2 FQGNSA. The CDR3 runs 15 residues. V gave up 5 bases and J gave up 1 base; unmatched junction bases: 6. CDR3 DNA: TGTGCCAGCAGCCCACAGGGGGGAGGGAACACTGAAGCTTTCTTT. Its translation is CASSPQGGGNTEAFF.

The sample holds many counts of this clonotype. This chain uses TRBV4-1 with TRBJ2-3; TRBD2 aligns across 8 bases. Germline CDR1 MGHRA, CDR2 YSYEKL. The CDR3 runs to 12 residues. V lost 2 bases, J lost 14 bases, and 6 bases stayed unmatched. The CDR3 loop reads CASSQIAGRRYF. CDR3 sequence (DNA): TGCGCCAGCAGCCAAATAGCGGGGCGGCGGTATTTT.

The chain couples TRBV7-3 to TRBJ2-3, with D maybe TRBD2 (6 bases). Germline CDR1 is SGHTA and CDR2 is FQGTGA. The CDR3 runs to 15 residues. Trimming left V 1 base short and J 0 bases short, with 8 bases between. As DNA, the CDR3 is TGTGCCAGCAGCTTAATCGGGACTAGCACAGATACGCAGTATTTT. As protein: CASSLIGTSTDTQYF.

CDR3 nucleotide sequence: TGTGCCAGCAGCCAAGAGGACAGGGAGAACACTGAAGCTTTCTTT. Translation: CASSQEDRENTEAFF. The chain couples TRBV4-2 to TRBJ1-1, with TRBD1 matching 8 bases. CDR3 length: 15 amino acids. With 0 bases clipped from V and 1 base from J, the junction kept 1 base outside the gene matches. The germline gives CDR1 LGHNA, CDR2 YNFKEQ.

This clonotype was counted at least ten times. The chain employs TRBV20-1 and TRBJ2-7; TRBD2 agrees at 7 bases. CDR1 and CDR2 (germline): DFQATT, SNEGSKA (reference sequence). The CDR3 is 14 amino acids. V shed 5 bases, J shed 0 bases, and the junction held 7 bases outside the gene matches. The CDR3, as DNA: TGCAGTGCTGGGAGCGGGGCGAGCTCCTACGAGCAGTACTTC. This codes for CSAGSGASSYEQYF.